This entry describes one T cell receptor beta chain. The antigen is undetermined. The V and J ends lost 8 bases and 11 bases, in that order; junction bases with no gene match: 10. Germline CDR1 and CDR2: MNHEY and SVGAGI. This CDR3 region has 12 residues. The sample belongs to a study of PD-1 blockade in classical Hodgkin lymphoma. The study, taken as a whole, reports: According to reports, newly diagnosed patients had lower baseline TCR diversity than healthy donors, and relapsed/refractory patients had lower baseline TCR diversity still. No one has yet defined what causes the repertoire differences, which may be disease activity or prior therapy.

Time point defined: newly diagnosed, previously untreated cHL patient sample. Untreated, newly diagnosed classical Hodgkin lymphoma PBMCs were comparators. Measured with immunoSEQ multiplex PCR; TCRdb has only the in-frame clones, and not every one. Of roughly 29,000 clones in the sample, more than 85% are singletons; the top ten hold 3.5% to 4%. The sequence was collected from a human donor with classical Hodgkin lymphoma. The chain employs TRBV6-5 and TRBJ1-1, with 8 bases aligning to TRBD1. Sequenced material: peripheral blood mononuclear cells (PBMCs). The chain's CDR3 is CASYRQGIGAFF. The CDR3 nucleotides are TGTGCCAGCTATCGACAGGGGATTGGGGCTTTCTTT.